The entry below gives a single TCR beta chain sequence along with its context. Because the CDR3's place on the DNA is in doubt, the DNA is left out and the CDR3 is given as listed by TCRdb. Profiled with immunoSEQ multiplex PCR; TCRdb holds only in-frame clones, not every one. Here the sample spans under 250,000 clones, around 88% being singletons. CDR1 and CDR2 (germline): MDHEN, SYDVKM. The CDR3 is 15 residues long, counting both termini. This entry belongs to a study of blood T cell repertoires in COVID-19. In the study overall: Samples came from the United States, Italy and Spain, spanning acute and convalescent COVID-19. From T cells, B-cell-depleted T cells, or PBMCs came the material, which was cDNA or gDNA.

The receptor was isolated from a man aged 35 to 55 with active or convalescent COVID-19. The genes are TRBV28 and TRBJ1-2. The sequenced sample was peripheral blood. The CDR3 loop is CASSSSLTPNYGYTF.